A selection of T cell receptor beta chains follows, all from one sample in a study of T cells in Graves' hyperthyroidism and ophthalmopathy. TCRdb reprocessed the multiplex PCR reads with MiXCR, giving one entry per CDR3 protein. Of roughly 600,000 distinct CDR3 sequences in the sample, roughly 15% are singletons; the top ten hold about 12%. Sequencing was performed on blood. These receptors all come from a woman in her fifties or sixties with Graves' ophthalmopathy. CDR3s include the opening cysteine and the closing phenylalanine or tryptophan. Each record gives: V gene, D gene, J gene, clone size, CDR3 protein, CDR3 DNA. D genes are given only for firm matches. Size values are once, few and many counts, or a class for expanded clones, and some rows have none.

>TRBV27|-|TRBJ2-1|few
CASSKMKETSSYNEQLF
TGTGCCAGCAGCAAAATGAAAGAAACGAGCTCCTACAATGAGCAGCTCTTC
>TRBV19|-|TRBJ2-1|many
CASREYNEQFF
TGCGCCAGCAGGGAATACAATGAGCAGTTCTTC
>TRBV3-1|-|TRBJ1-1|many
CASSQTRDTEAFF
TGTGCCAGCAGCCAAACGAGGGATACTGAAGCTTTCTTT
>TRBV6-5|TRBD1|TRBJ2-7|few
CASSYGQGPYEQYF
TGTGCCAGCAGTTACGGACAGGGTCCCTACGAGCAGTACTTC
>TRBV20-1|-|TRBJ1-1|-
CSAGGGVNTEAFF
TGCAGTGCTGGGGGCGGGGTGAACACTGAAGCTTTCTTT
>TRBV14|TRBD2|TRBJ2-1|many
CASSQEGVNPGLVGSEQFF
TGTGCCAGCAGCCAAGAAGGGGTGAATCCGGGACTAGTTGGTAGTGAGCAGTTCTTC
>TRBV20-1|-|TRBJ2-7|many
CSAPPVLRGEQYF
-
>TRBV11-3|TRBD2|TRBJ2-4|few
CASGLEASGILYF
TGTGCCAGCGGCTTAGAGGCTAGCGGTATCTTGTACTTC
>TRBV13|TRBD1|TRBJ2-2|-
CASSLQGVGTGELFF
TGTGCCAGCAGCTTACAGGGGGTCGGCACCGGGGAGCTGTTTTTT
>TRBV2|TRBD2|TRBJ2-2|many
CASSSGRSNTGELFF
TGTGCCAGCAGTAGCGGGAGGAGTAACACCGGGGAGCTGTTTTTT
>TRBV2|-|TRBJ2-5|many
CAGGLVETQYF
TGTGCCGGCGGACTTGTCGAGACCCAGTACTTC
>TRBV7-9|TRBD1|TRBJ2-4|few
CASSFLRQGAKNIQYF
TGTGCCAGCAGCTTCCTAAGACAGGGAGCGAAAAACATTCAGTACTTC
>TRBV9|-|TRBJ2-5|many
CASSVEGSPTLTQYF
TGTGCCAGCAGCGTAGAAGGTAGCCCCACTTTGACCCAGTACTTC
>TRBV29-1|-|TRBJ1-1|many
CSVEIGQGGTEAFF
TGCAGCGTTGAAATAGGGCAGGGAGGGACTGAAGCTTTCTTT